A selection of T cell receptor beta chains follows, all from one sample in a study of cytomegalovirus exposure and HLA in healthy donors. This table comes from immunoSEQ multiplex PCR, and its TCRdb copy is limited to in-frame clones, with some not included. The sample lists roughly 330,000 clones, about 85% seen once, with 1% to 1.5% in the top ten. Sequencing used PBMCs. Source of these receptors: a woman between 25 and 40 years old in good health and CMV-seropositive. The CDR3 runs from the conserved cysteine through the conserved F or W. A D gene is named only where the DNA matches it firmly. Clone sizes are given selectively: once, few, many, or a class where the clone is expanded.

D gene: -; V gene: TRBV6-5; clone size: -; J gene: TRBJ2-7; CDR3 protein: CASSYSNGPYEQYF; CDR3 DNA: TGTGCCAGCAGTTACTCGAACGGTCCCTACGAGCAGTACTTC
D gene: -; V gene: TRBV15; clone size: -; J gene: TRBJ1-1; CDR3 protein: CATSPERGMNTEAFF; CDR3 DNA: TGTGCCACCAGCCCCGAGAGGGGCATGAACACTGAAGCTTTCTTT
D gene: -; V gene: TRBV5-1; clone size: -; J gene: TRBJ2-1; CDR3 protein: CASSPEIVHEQFF; CDR3 DNA: TGCGCCAGCAGCCCGGAGATCGTTCATGAGCAGTTCTTC
D gene: -; V gene: TRBV6-5; clone size: few; J gene: TRBJ1-1; CDR3 protein: CASRRTMNTEAFF; CDR3 DNA: TGTGCCAGCAGACGGACTATGAACACTGAAGCTTTCTTT
D gene: -; V gene: TRBV7-2; clone size: -; J gene: TRBJ2-7; CDR3 protein: CASSSAVVAYEQYF; CDR3 DNA: TGTGCCAGCAGCAGCGCGGTGGTGGCCTACGAGCAGTACTTC
D gene: -; V gene: TRBV2; clone size: -; J gene: TRBJ2-4; CDR3 protein: CASVDRLLAKNIQYF; CDR3 DNA: TGTGCCAGCGTAGACAGATTGCTAGCCAAAAACATTCAGTACTTC
D gene: -; V gene: TRBV28; clone size: -; J gene: TRBJ1-1; CDR3 protein: CASSRQGAFF; CDR3 DNA: TGTGCCAGCAGCCGTCAGGGAGCTTTCTTT
D gene: -; V gene: TRBV6-1; clone size: -; J gene: TRBJ1-1; CDR3 protein: CASSRTGSMNTEAFF; CDR3 DNA: TGTGCCAGCAGTAGAACAGGGTCGATGAACACTGAAGCTTTCTTT
D gene: -; V gene: TRBV14; clone size: -; J gene: TRBJ2-7; CDR3 protein: CASSQVSQGRANEQYF; CDR3 DNA: TGTGCCAGCAGCCAAGTAAGCCAGGGGAGGGCCAACGAGCAGTACTTC
D gene: TRBD2; V gene: TRBV9; clone size: once; J gene: TRBJ2-1; CDR3 protein: CASTAIGLAGAEQFF; CDR3 DNA: TGTGCCAGCACCGCAATAGGACTAGCGGGAGCTGAGCAGTTCTTC
D gene: -; V gene: TRBV18; clone size: -; J gene: TRBJ1-2; CDR3 protein: CASSGRTGTHNGYTF; CDR3 DNA: TGTGCCAGCTCAGGACGGACCGGGACACATAATGGCTACACCTTC
D gene: -; V gene: TRBV30; clone size: -; J gene: TRBJ2-3; CDR3 protein: CAWRQGGGTDTQYF; CDR3 DNA: TGTGCCTGGAGACAAGGTGGGGGTACAGATACGCAGTATTTT
D gene: TRBD2; V gene: TRBV4-3; clone size: -; J gene: TRBJ2-1; CDR3 protein: CASSQGASGTWEQFF; CDR3 DNA: TGCGCCAGCAGCCAAGGGGCTAGCGGGACTTGGGAGCAGTTCTTC
D gene: TRBD2; V gene: TRBV4-3; clone size: -; J gene: TRBJ2-1; CDR3 protein: CASSQGTGLAGGPNEQFF; CDR3 DNA: TGCGCCAGCAGCCAAGGCACCGGCCTTGCGGGAGGGCCTAATGAGCAGTTCTTC
D gene: TRBD1; V gene: TRBV18; clone size: -; J gene: TRBJ1-3; CDR3 protein: CASSPGQGGNTIYF; CDR3 DNA: TGTGCCAGCTCACCTGGACAGGGAGGAAACACCATATATTTT
D gene: TRBD1; V gene: TRBV4-3; clone size: few; J gene: TRBJ1-6; CDR3 protein: CASSFDRGPNSPLHF; CDR3 DNA: TGCGCCAGCAGCTTCGACAGGGGCCCTAATTCACCCCTCCACTTT
D gene: TRBD2; V gene: TRBV7-6; clone size: -; J gene: TRBJ2-7; CDR3 protein: CASSSGLAGTSYEQYF; CDR3 DNA: TGTGCCAGCAGCTCGGGACTAGCGGGGACGTCCTACGAGCAGTACTTC
D gene: TRBD1; V gene: TRBV25-1; clone size: -; J gene: TRBJ2-2; CDR3 protein: CASRTGGTGELFF; CDR3 DNA: TGTGCCAGCCGGACAGGCGGCACCGGGGAGCTGTTTTTT
D gene: -; V gene: TRBV5-6; clone size: -; J gene: TRBJ2-1; CDR3 protein: CASSFSRLQEQFF; CDR3 DNA: TGTGCCAGCAGCTTTTCGAGGCTTCAGGAGCAGTTCTTC
D gene: -; V gene: TRBV10-3; clone size: -; J gene: TRBJ2-1; CDR3 protein: CAISVSGSGFQFF; CDR3 DNA: TGTGCCATCAGTGTGTCAGGGTCTGGGTTTCAGTTCTTC
D gene: TRBD1; V gene: TRBV7-2; clone size: -; J gene: TRBJ1-2; CDR3 protein: CASSLGDRGLGYTF; CDR3 DNA: TGTGCCAGCAGCTTAGGGGACAGGGGGCTTGGCTACACCTTC
D gene: -; V gene: TRBV7-6; clone size: -; J gene: TRBJ2-5; CDR3 protein: CASSRYYGHQETQYF; CDR3 DNA: TGTGCCAGCAGCCGATACTACGGACACCAAGAGACCCAGTACTTC
D gene: -; V gene: TRBV6-5; clone size: -; J gene: TRBJ2-2; CDR3 protein: CASSYSKFPGELFF; CDR3 DNA: TGTGCCAGCAGTTACTCCAAGTTTCCCGGGGAGCTGTTTTTT
D gene: -; V gene: TRBV15; clone size: -; J gene: TRBJ2-7; CDR3 protein: CATSRELLSGYEQYF; CDR3 DNA: TGTGCCACCAGCAGGGAGCTTTTGTCCGGCTACGAGCAGTACTTC
D gene: -; V gene: TRBV7-3; clone size: -; J gene: TRBJ2-1; CDR3 protein: CASSLIGGNEQFF; CDR3 DNA: TGTGCCAGCAGCCTAATTGGGGGGAATGAGCAGTTCTTC
D gene: -; V gene: TRBV19; clone size: -; J gene: TRBJ1-1; CDR3 protein: CASSGQGNTEAFF; CDR3 DNA: TGTGCCAGTAGTGGGCAGGGCAACACTGAAGCTTTCTTT
D gene: -; V gene: TRBV9; clone size: -; J gene: TRBJ2-1; CDR3 protein: CASSPSLRDLSTYNEQFF; CDR3 DNA: TGTGCCAGCAGCCCTAGTTTAAGGGACTTGTCCACCTACAATGAGCAGTTCTTC
D gene: TRBD1; V gene: TRBV27; clone size: -; J gene: TRBJ2-5; CDR3 protein: CASSPSWTGGETQYF; CDR3 DNA: TGTGCCAGCAGCCCTAGCTGGACAGGGGGGGAGACCCAGTACTTC
D gene: -; V gene: TRBV4-2; clone size: -; J gene: TRBJ1-3; CDR3 protein: CASSQSASSSSGNTIYF; CDR3 DNA: TGTGCCAGCAGCCAATCGGCCAGCTCGAGCTCTGGAAACACCATATATTTT
D gene: -; V gene: TRBV7-2; clone size: -; J gene: TRBJ1-1; CDR3 protein: CASSLVGKRNTEAFF; CDR3 DNA: TGTGCCAGCAGCTTAGTGGGCAAAAGGAACACTGAAGCTTTCTTT
D gene: -; V gene: TRBV6-8; clone size: -; J gene: TRBJ2-3; CDR3 protein: CASKEIPQDTQYF; CDR3 DNA: TGTGCCAGCAAGGAGATACCACAAGATACGCAGTATTTT
D gene: TRBD1; V gene: TRBV30; clone size: -; J gene: TRBJ2-3; CDR3 protein: CAWSNTGTGGYTDTQYF; CDR3 DNA: TGTGCCTGGAGTAATACCGGGACAGGGGGGTACACAGATACGCAGTATTTT
D gene: -; V gene: TRBV27; clone size: -; J gene: TRBJ2-2; CDR3 protein: CASSFPPGPKGRELFF; CDR3 DNA: TGTGCCAGCAGTTTCCCCCCGGGACCGAAGGGCAGGGAGCTGTTTTTT
D gene: TRBD1; V gene: TRBV28; clone size: -; J gene: TRBJ1-4; CDR3 protein: CASSLSPGGKGRLFF; CDR3 DNA: TGTGCCAGCAGTTTATCGCCAGGGGGCAAAGGACGGCTGTTTTTT
D gene: -; V gene: TRBV28; clone size: -; J gene: TRBJ1-3; CDR3 protein: CASSDSPKNTIYF; CDR3 DNA: TGTGCCAGCAGTGACTCACCCAAAAACACCATATATTTT
D gene: TRBD2; V gene: TRBV14; clone size: -; J gene: TRBJ2-1; CDR3 protein: CASSQVGLAVGNEQFF; CDR3 DNA: TGTGCCAGCAGCCAAGTGGGACTAGCGGTCGGAAATGAGCAGTTCTTC
D gene: -; V gene: TRBV7-3; clone size: -; J gene: TRBJ1-1; CDR3 protein: CASSLGTGTEAFF; CDR3 DNA: TGTGCCAGCAGCTTAGGGACGGGCACTGAAGCTTTCTTT
D gene: -; V gene: TRBV7-8; clone size: once; J gene: TRBJ2-7; CDR3 protein: CASSLELWDSYEQYF; CDR3 DNA: TGTGCCAGCAGCTTAGAGCTGTGGGACTCCTACGAGCAGTACTTC
D gene: TRBD2; V gene: TRBV30; clone size: -; J gene: TRBJ2-1; CDR3 protein: CAWSGGLAGASEQFF; CDR3 DNA: TGTGCCTGGAGTGGGGGACTAGCGGGAGCTAGTGAGCAGTTCTTC
D gene: -; V gene: TRBV7-2; clone size: -; J gene: TRBJ2-7; CDR3 protein: CASSLKSGHEQYF; CDR3 DNA: TGTGCCAGCAGCTTAAAGTCGGGACACGAGCAGTACTTC
D gene: -; V gene: TRBV7-9; clone size: -; J gene: TRBJ2-5; CDR3 protein: CASSRMADPGATQYF; CDR3 DNA: TGTGCCAGCAGCCGTATGGCGGACCCCGGGGCCACCCAGTACTTC
D gene: TRBD1; V gene: TRBV18; clone size: -; J gene: TRBJ2-4; CDR3 protein: CASSPQGGLFQYF; CDR3 DNA: TGTGCCAGCTCACCTCAAGGGGGCCTATTTCAGTACTTC
D gene: -; V gene: TRBV6-5; clone size: -; J gene: TRBJ2-5; CDR3 protein: CARGGPGQETQYF; CDR3 DNA: TGTGCCAGAGGGGGGCCGGGGCAAGAGACCCAGTACTTC
D gene: -; V gene: TRBV30; clone size: -; J gene: TRBJ1-1; CDR3 protein: CAWSVQVNTEAFF; CDR3 DNA: TGTGCCTGGAGTGTACAGGTTAACACTGAAGCTTTCTTT
D gene: TRBD2; V gene: TRBV2; clone size: -; J gene: TRBJ2-2; CDR3 protein: CASSDGVAGAGELFF; CDR3 DNA: TGTGCCAGCAGTGATGGGGTAGCGGGAGCCGGGGAGCTGTTTTTT
D gene: TRBD1; V gene: TRBV6-1; clone size: -; J gene: TRBJ2-5; CDR3 protein: CASTTGQGQETQYF; CDR3 DNA: TGTGCCAGCACCACGGGACAGGGCCAAGAGACCCAGTACTTC
D gene: -; V gene: TRBV4-1; clone size: -; J gene: TRBJ1-3; CDR3 protein: CASSQELPRLDTIYF; CDR3 DNA: TGCGCCAGCAGCCAAGAATTGCCCAGGTTGGACACCATATATTTT
D gene: -; V gene: TRBV11-2; clone size: -; J gene: TRBJ1-3; CDR3 protein: CASSLAFSGARSGNTIYF; CDR3 DNA: TGTGCCAGCAGCTTAGCGTTCTCGGGGGCCCGCTCTGGAAACACCATATATTTT
D gene: -; V gene: TRBV7-6; clone size: -; J gene: TRBJ1-1; CDR3 protein: CASSPGSRKNTEAFF; CDR3 DNA: TGTGCCAGCAGCCCGGGCAGCCGGAAGAACACTGAAGCTTTCTTT
D gene: -; V gene: TRBV9; clone size: -; J gene: TRBJ2-1; CDR3 protein: CASSQDPHGGNEQFF; CDR3 DNA: TGTGCCAGCAGCCAGGACCCCCACGGCGGCAATGAGCAGTTCTTC
D gene: TRBD2; V gene: TRBV7-3; clone size: -; J gene: TRBJ2-3; CDR3 protein: CASSSSGERDTQYF; CDR3 DNA: TGTGCCAGCAGCTCTAGCGGGGAACGAGATACGCAGTATTTT
D gene: TRBD1; V gene: TRBV2; clone size: -; J gene: TRBJ1-1; CDR3 protein: CASSNPGQGAYTEAFF; CDR3 DNA: TGTGCCAGCAGTAATCCGGGACAGGGGGCATACACTGAAGCTTTCTTT
D gene: TRBD2; V gene: TRBV6-1; clone size: -; J gene: TRBJ2-7; CDR3 protein: CASSEVAGMVFRGDPYEQYF; CDR3 DNA: TGTGCCAGCAGTGAAGTAGCGGGGATGGTTTTTCGCGGGGACCCCTACGAGCAGTACTTC
D gene: -; V gene: TRBV29-1; clone size: -; J gene: TRBJ1-2; CDR3 protein: CSVVTSLGNYGYTF; CDR3 DNA: TGCAGCGTTGTAACTAGTCTAGGGAACTATGGCTACACCTTC
D gene: TRBD1; V gene: TRBV9; clone size: -; J gene: TRBJ1-2; CDR3 protein: CASSPRTGSNYGYTF; CDR3 DNA: TGTGCCAGCAGCCCCCGGACAGGGTCAAACTATGGCTACACCTTC
D gene: -; V gene: TRBV4-3; clone size: -; J gene: TRBJ1-2; CDR3 protein: CASSQDLGSLESGYTF; CDR3 DNA: TGCGCCAGCAGCCAAGATTTAGGGTCCCTGGAATCTGGCTACACCTTC
D gene: TRBD2; V gene: TRBV2; clone size: -; J gene: TRBJ2-2; CDR3 protein: CASLGGGNTGELFF; CDR3 DNA: TGTGCCAGCCTTGGGGGGGGGAACACCGGGGAGCTGTTTTTT